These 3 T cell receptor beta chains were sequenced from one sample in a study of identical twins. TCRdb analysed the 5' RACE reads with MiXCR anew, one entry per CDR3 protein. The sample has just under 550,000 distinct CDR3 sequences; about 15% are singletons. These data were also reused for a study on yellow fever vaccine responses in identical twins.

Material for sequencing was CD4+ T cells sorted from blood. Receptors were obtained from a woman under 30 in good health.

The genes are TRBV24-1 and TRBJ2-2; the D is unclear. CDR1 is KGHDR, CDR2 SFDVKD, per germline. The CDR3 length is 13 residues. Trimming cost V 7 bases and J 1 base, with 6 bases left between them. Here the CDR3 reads CATRAGNTGELFF. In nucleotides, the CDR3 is TGTGCCACCAGGGCAGGGAACACCGGGGAGCTGTTTTTT.

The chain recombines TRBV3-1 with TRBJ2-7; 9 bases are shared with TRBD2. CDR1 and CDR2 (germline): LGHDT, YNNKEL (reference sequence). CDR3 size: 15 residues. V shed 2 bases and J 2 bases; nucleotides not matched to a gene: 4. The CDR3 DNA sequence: TGTGCCAGCAGCCAACAAGCGGGGGGACCCTACGAGCAGTACGTC. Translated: CASSQQAGGPYEQYV.

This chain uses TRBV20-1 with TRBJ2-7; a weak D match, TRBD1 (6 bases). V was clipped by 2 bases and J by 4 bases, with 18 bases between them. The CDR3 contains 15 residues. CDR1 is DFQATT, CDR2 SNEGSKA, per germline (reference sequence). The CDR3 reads CSARSKGQSAYEQYF. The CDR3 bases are TGCAGTGCTAGATCAAAAGGACAGTCCGCTTACGAGCAGTACTTC.